A selection of T cell receptor beta chains follows, all from one sample in a study of T-cell memory formation after mild COVID-19. TCRdb fed the 5' RACE reads into MiXCR, producing one record per CDR3 protein. The sample contains roughly 250,000 distinct CDR3 sequences, around 17% of which appear only once. The sample consisted of PBMCs or a T cell subset sorted from them (not recorded which). Every receptor here comes from a young man who had mild COVID-19 (a few samples of this study predate the infection). Cell type and time point are not known. Both conserved end residues are part of each CDR3. Fields, in order: V gene, D gene, clone size, J gene, CDR3 protein, CDR3 DNA. D genes are given only for firm matches. Only some rows state a clone size, as once, few, many or a class for expanded clones.

v_call: TRBV11-3; d_call: TRBD2; clone_size: few; j_call: TRBJ2-1; cdr3_aa: CASSPAASGGYNEQFF; cdr3_nt: TGTGCCAGCAGCCCTGCCGCTAGCGGGGGTTACAATGAGCAGTTCTTC
v_call: TRBV10-3; d_call: -; clone_size: -; j_call: TRBJ2-5; cdr3_aa: CAISGVRGETQYF; cdr3_nt: TGTGCCATCAGCGGGGTTAGGGGAGAGACCCAGTACTTC
v_call: TRBV6-2/TRBV6-3; d_call: TRBD2; clone_size: -; j_call: TRBJ2-5; cdr3_aa: CASSHSGGQETQYF; cdr3_nt: TGTGCCAGCAGCCATAGCGGGGGACAAGAGACCCAGTACTTC
v_call: TRBV6-2/TRBV6-3; d_call: -; clone_size: -; j_call: TRBJ1-1; cdr3_aa: CASSQAGGKAFF; cdr3_nt: TGTGCCAGCAGCCAGGCGGGAGGGAAAGCTTTCTTT
v_call: TRBV6-1; d_call: TRBD1; clone_size: -; j_call: TRBJ2-1; cdr3_aa: CASTVRDRAYNEQFF; cdr3_nt: TGTGCCAGCACGGTACGGGACAGGGCCTACAATGAGCAGTTCTTC
v_call: TRBV7-8; d_call: TRBD2; clone_size: few; j_call: TRBJ2-5; cdr3_aa: CASSWGTNQETQYF; cdr3_nt: TGTGCCAGCAGCTGGGGGACTAACCAAGAGACCCAGTACTTC
v_call: TRBV20-1; d_call: -; clone_size: -; j_call: TRBJ1-1; cdr3_aa: CSARVAGYTEAFF; cdr3_nt: TGCAGTGCTAGAGTTGCAGGGTACACTGAAGCTTTCTTT
v_call: TRBV27; d_call: -; clone_size: few; j_call: TRBJ1-2; cdr3_aa: CASSSRDYGYTF; cdr3_nt: TGTGCCAGCTCCTCAAGGGACTATGGCTACACCTTC
v_call: TRBV5-6; d_call: -; clone_size: -; j_call: TRBJ2-3; cdr3_aa: CASSFSGASDTQYF; cdr3_nt: TGTGCCAGCAGCTTTTCAGGGGCGTCAGATACGCAGTATTTT
v_call: TRBV12-3/TRBV12-4; d_call: -; clone_size: -; j_call: TRBJ1-1; cdr3_aa: CASSLEYGEAFF; cdr3_nt: TGTGCCAGCAGTTTAGAGTACGGAGAAGCTTTCTTT